This TCR beta chain is drawn from a study of shared clonotypes between healthy human individuals. Deletions cut 5 bases from V and 8 bases from J, with 9 bases between. CDR1 and CDR2 from the germline V gene are WNHNN and SYGVQD (reference sequence). The length of the CDR3 is 11 residues. Produced via immunoSEQ multiplex PCR; TCRdb's table is partial and in-frame only. The top ten clones hold 0.37% of a sample with about 2.5 million clones, just under 95% of them seen once. This clone was counted only a few times. This chain connects TRBV10-1 to TRBJ1-1, with D perhaps matching TRBD1 (5 bases). The sample taken for sequencing was naive CD4+ T cells from PBMCs. Subset specified: CD45RA+ positively selected. The TCR sequence derives from a man aged 18-30 years in good health. Some clones in this sample may be carry-over from other donors' samples. For the CDR3, the DNA is TGCGCCAGCAGTCAGGGCGGAGAAGCTTTCTTT. Translation: CASSQGGEAFF.